This T cell receptor (beta chain) appears in the sequencing data of a study of shared clonotypes between healthy human individuals. Germline values: CDR1 LNHNV, CDR2 YYDKDF (reference sequence). Trimming took 3 bases from V and 7 from J, leaving 12 bases between them. The CDR3 runs to 13 residues. Sequencing used immunoSEQ multiplex PCR; TCRdb keeps in-frame clones, though not all of them. The table shows about 1.5 million clones, with 96% occurring only once. The receptor's source is a man younger than 40 in good health. Sample: naive CD4+ T cells sorted from blood. The subset was: CD45RA+ positively selected. The chain employs TRBV15 and TRBJ1-1; D remains ambiguous. The CDR3 nucleotides read TGTGCCACCAGCAGGGCTCCGGAGTATGAAGCTTTCTTT. It encodes CATSRAPEYEAFF.